The rows below give T cell receptor beta chains drawn from one sample of a study of T cells in Graves' hyperthyroidism and ophthalmopathy. One entry per CDR3 protein results from TCRdb running MiXCR on the multiplex PCR reads. Of hundreds of thousands of distinct CDR3 sequences detected, 14% appear once; the ten largest clones hold roughly 10%. The sample consisted of blood. The receptors shown here come from a woman aged 18-29 years with Graves' hyperthyroidism. The CDR3 runs from the conserved cysteine through the conserved F or W.

V	length	J	CDR3
TRBV24-1	14	TRBJ2-1	CATSESGSRDEQFF
TRBV7-2	14	TRBJ2-1	CAGSLGFGNNEQFF
TRBV20-1	13	TRBJ1-4	CSAQTGPNEKLFF
TRBV18	16	TRBJ1-1	CASSPFGAGGNTEAFF
TRBV4-1	13	TRBJ2-1	CASSQVRLDEQFF
TRBV2	14	TRBJ1-1	CASSPQEPYTEAFF
TRBV19	17	TRBJ1-5	CATSSDPQTDGNQPQHF
TRBV9	15	TRBJ2-1	CASSATSGMANEQFF
TRBV12-5	14	TRBJ2-1	CASGFEGAYNEQFF
TRBV6-2/TRBV6-3	16	TRBJ1-3	CASSYSWEQSGNTIYF
TRBV27	16	TRBJ1-5	CASSPLTGYSNQPQHF
TRBV2	15	TRBJ1-5	CASSESRGGNQPQHF
TRBV5-1	16	TRBJ2-5	CASMGVGTSGMETQYF
TRBV20-1	14	TRBJ1-3	CSARDPSGGNTIYF
TRBV29-1	14	TRBJ1-5	CSVKELGQSQPQHF
TRBV11-2	14	TRBJ2-5	CASSFSLLGETQYF
TRBV12-3/TRBV12-4	15	TRBJ2-2	CASRPDRSNTGELFF
TRBV28	14	TRBJ1-2	CASNRRQLGYGYTF
TRBV30	13	TRBJ2-4	CAWGARLGNIQYF
TRBV9	16	TRBJ1-1	CASSVASGGRGAEAFF
TRBV11-2	13	TRBJ1-2	CASSLRKNYGYTF
TRBV10-3	13	TRBJ2-1	CAISEVDHNEQFF
TRBV18	13	TRBJ2-5	CASSPSQQETQYF
TRBV30	14	TRBJ2-7	CAWMRWSIPYEQYF
TRBV28	16	TRBJ2-3	CASSPPWGPHTDTQYF
TRBV9	15	TRBJ2-7	CASSVSSGSTYEQYF
TRBV30	14	TRBJ2-1	CAWSSSGREFEQFF
TRBV3-1	19	TRBJ2-1	CASSTNVFLGGTSGNEQFF
TRBV5-1	14	TRBJ2-3	CASSWDPSTDTQYF
TRBV12-3/TRBV12-4	15	TRBJ1-1	CASSDRDRVNTEAFF
TRBV12-3/TRBV12-4	11	TRBJ1-1	CASPDRAEAFF
TRBV30	14	TRBJ2-1	CAWNEESSYNEQFF
TRBV20-1	15	TRBJ2-7	CSASSKVSGYLEQYF
TRBV10-3	15	TRBJ1-6	CAISVSTGTASPLHF
TRBV19	12	TRBJ2-3	CASRAGADTQYF
TRBV18	16	TRBJ2-3	CASSPGAPYSTDTQYF
TRBV7-3	15	TRBJ2-3	CASSWGGAGTDTQYF
TRBV27	17	TRBJ1-1	CASDAGQGRRGGTEAFF
TRBV6-2/TRBV6-3	15	TRBJ2-1	CASSYTSGSGDEQFF
TRBV12-3/TRBV12-4	13	TRBJ1-1	CASSQGGLTEAFF
TRBV28	15	TRBJ1-4	CASSLGGGGFEKLFF
TRBV7-9	15	TRBJ2-1	CASIRGGLAYNEQFF
TRBV7-8	12	TRBJ2-2	CASSRQKNWLFF
TRBV5-4	14	TRBJ2-5	CASSFNRGAETQYF
TRBV7-6	16	TRBJ2-1	CASSPRTSGTYNEQFF
TRBV14	18	TRBJ2-1	CASRSREGLRHYYNEQFF
TRBV15	19	TRBJ2-3	CATSRDDARGAAITDTQYF